Below are 26 T cell receptor beta chains sequenced from a single sample in a study of long-term antiretroviral therapy in people with HIV. Runs used v3.0 of the immunoSEQ assay and were done at survey level. The table came from immunoSEQ multiplex PCR; TCRdb's copy has only in-frame clones and leaves some out. The sample records under 20,000 clones, roughly 76% being singletons. The starting material was unsorted PBMCs, obtained 1.5 years before starting antiretroviral therapy. These receptor sequences come from a woman between 45 and 65 years old with HIV.

The chain combines TRBV5-5 with TRBJ2-7, with 11 bases fitting TRBD2. Germline assignment: CDR1 SGHKS and CDR2 YYEKEE (reference sequence). The V gene end was trimmed by 1 base and the J gene end by 4 bases; junction bases not matched to a gene: 7. The CDR3 contains 16 residues. The CDR3: CASSLSVLAGEYEQYF. CDR3 in DNA: TGTGCCAGCAGCTTGTCGGTACTAGCGGGGGAATACGAGCAGTACTTC.

The chain employs TRBV5-5 and TRBJ1-1, with D uncertain. Trimming shortened V by 2 bases and J by 6 bases, and 14 bases separated the two germline ends. The CDR3 has 14 amino acids. Germline-derived CDR1 and CDR2 are SGHKS and YYEKEE (reference sequence). The CDR3 sequence is CASSFGSWLAEAFF. CDR3 in DNA: TGTGCCAGCAGCTTTGGTTCCTGGTTAGCTGAAGCTTTCTTT.

The chain employs TRBV18 and TRBJ1-6, with D possibly matching TRBD1 (6 bases). Germline V gives CDR1 KGHSH, CDR2 LQKENI. CDR3 length: 15 amino acids. The V end lost 4 bases, the J end lost 7 bases, and 14 bases lay between the germline ends. The CDR3 region is CASSLLRGENSPLHF. The DNA for the CDR3 is TGTGCCAGCTCACTTCTCAGGGGCGAGAATTCACCCCTCCACTTT.

By sample share, this clone is medium-sized. The chain joins TRBV9 to TRBJ1-5; D perhaps matches TRBD1 (6 bases). This CDR3 has 13 amino acids. The V and J ends lost 8 bases and 5 bases respectively, with 14 bases between them. CDR1 is SGDLS, CDR2 YYNGEE, per germline. CDR3 in DNA: TGTGCCAGAGGTCCACAGGGCGATCAGCCCCAGCATTTT. Encoded protein: CARGPQGDQPQHF.

This chain connects TRBV27 to TRBJ2-2; D is uncertain. Germline-derived CDR1 and CDR2 are MNHEY and SMNVEV (reference sequence). The CDR3 contains 16 residues. V lost 3 bases and J lost 0, with 11 bases in between. Here the CDR3 DNA reads TGTGCCAGCAGTTTTTGGAATCCCTCGAACACCGGGGAGCTGTTTTTT. Translating it yields CASSFWNPSNTGELFF.

This chain joins TRBV19 and TRBJ1-2, with TRBD1 matching over 8 bases. V shed 2 bases, J shed 4 bases, and the junction held 6 bases outside the gene matches. In germline, CDR1 is LNHDA, CDR2 SQIVND (reference sequence). The CDR3 is 15 residues long. The chain's CDR3 is CASSITAGGIYGYTF. The CDR3 DNA sequence: TGTGCCAGTAGTATAACAGCAGGGGGCATCTATGGCTACACCTTC.

This chain joins TRBV6-1 and TRBJ2-3; D perhaps matches TRBD1 (6 bases). The CDR3 consists of 14 residues. V gave up 11 bases and J gave up 0 bases, with 15 bases separating them. Germline V CDR1 and CDR2: MNHNS, SASEGT. CDR3 in amino acids: CAALGHSSTDTQYF. The CDR3 nucleotides read TGTGCCGCCTTGGGACACAGTAGCACAGATACGCAGTATTTT.

The chain employs TRBV6-5 and TRBJ2-3; 7 bases line up with TRBD2. After removal of 2 bases from V and 3 bases from J, the junction contained 5 bases not matched to a gene. Looked up from germline, CDR1 is MNHEY and CDR2 is SVGAGI. This CDR3 comprises 15 residues. The CDR3 region is CASSYGVGGTDTQYF. CDR3 sequence (DNA): TGTGCCAGCAGTTACGGGGTCGGGGGGACAGATACGCAGTATTTT.

The chain has TRBV7-6 and TRBJ2-3; possible D gene TRBD1, 5 bases. V dropped 3 bases and J dropped 2 bases, with 6 bases sitting between them. This CDR3 has 13 residues. CDR1 and CDR2 (germline): SGHVS, FNYEAQ. The chain's CDR3 is CASSFGATDTQYF. Written as DNA, the CDR3 is TGTGCCAGCAGCTTTGGGGCCACAGATACGCAGTATTTT. The variable domain in full, with the rest retrieved from reference TRBV7-6 and TRBJ2-3, is GAGVSQSPRYKVTKRGQDVALRCDPISGHVSLYWYRQALGQGPEFLTYFNYEAQQDKSGLPNDRFSAERPEGSISTLTIQRTEQRDSAMYRCASSFGATDTQYFGPGTRLTVL.

The V and J genes are TRBV4-1 and TRBJ2-5; 7 bases agree with TRBD1. This CDR3 is 14 amino acids long. Trimming took 1 base from V and 4 from J; bases not matched to a gene: 3. CDR1 is MGHRA and CDR2 is YSYEKL in the germline V gene. CDR3 nucleotides: TGCGCCAGCAGCCAAGCCGACAGGGTAGAGACCCAGTACTTC. Amino acids: CASSQADRVETQYF.

The J gene is TRBJ1-5, the V gene TRBV18, with D possibly matching TRBD1 (6 bases). The V and J ends lost 5 bases and 0 bases respectively, with 8 bases between them. This CDR3 has 14 amino acids. Germline-derived CDR1 and CDR2 are KGHSH and LQKENI. CDR3 DNA sequence: TGTGCCAGCTCATCGGACAGTAGCAATCAGCCCCAGCATTTT. Translated: CASSSDSSNQPQHF.

The genes are TRBV25-1 and TRBJ1-2; tentative D call: TRBD1 (6 bases). The CDR3 spans 12 residues. The germline V and J ends were trimmed by 5 bases and 7 bases, with 11 bases remaining between them. Germline V gene sequence: CDR1 MGHDK, CDR2 SYGVNS. The DNA of the CDR3 is TGTGCCAGCAGTACCGACAGGCTTGGCTACACCTTC. Protein sequence: CASSTDRLGYTF.

The CDR3 bases are TGTGCCTGGAGTGTACTCTACCTAGCGGGGAACTCCTACGAGCAGTACTTC. Translation: CAWSVLYLAGNSYEQYF. The chain carries TRBV30 and TRBJ2-7; TRBD2 matches at 9 bases. Per the germline V gene, CDR1 is GTSNPN and CDR2 is SVGIG (reference sequence). V trimming: 0 bases; J trimming: 0 bases; junction bases outside the gene matches: 9. The CDR3 runs 17 residues.

The chain uses TRBV6-5 and TRBJ1-2; TRBD1 is a possible D gene (6 bases). Germline CDR1 and CDR2: MNHEY and SVGAGI. CDR3 length equals 14 residues. Trimming left V 0 bases short and J 6 bases short, with 11 bases between. The CDR3 coding sequence is TGTGCCAGCAGTTACTCTGGGACATTCGATGGCTACACCTTC. Translating gives CASSYSGTFDGYTF.

The CDR3 is CASSRPGTSGVSGELFF. In DNA, the CDR3 is TGTGCCAGCAGCCGCCCTGGGACTAGCGGGGTATCCGGGGAGCTGTTTTTT. This chain joins TRBV7-2 and TRBJ2-2; TRBD2 agrees at 13 bases. Germline CDR1 reads SGHTA; CDR2 reads FQGNSA. Trimming took 5 bases from V and 6 from J; bases not matched to a gene: 9. This CDR3 has 17 amino acids.

The CDR3 nucleotides are TGTGCCAGCAGCCCAGATGGGGTTTTCTCTGGAAACACCATATATTTT. Amino acids: CASSPDGVFSGNTIYF. The rearrangement links TRBV2 to TRBJ1-3; D unclear. Trimming took off 6 bases at V and 0 bases at J, with 15 bases between the two ends. The germline gives CDR1 SNHLY, CDR2 FYNNEI. This CDR3 comprises 16 residues.

The genes are TRBV18 and TRBJ1-1; no firm D call. The ends were cut back, 6 bases at V and 1 base at J, with 12 bases in the middle. CDR3 length: 14 residues. Per germline, CDR1 KGHSH and CDR2 LQKENI. The CDR3 coding sequence is TGTGCCAGCTCCAATTACAGATCGAACACTGAAGCTTTCTTT. Its translation is CASSNYRSNTEAFF.

The V gene is TRBV18, the J gene TRBJ1-2, with TRBD1 matching over 9 bases. The V segment lost 3 bases and the J segment 8 bases; nucleotides outside the gene matches: 4. Germline-derived CDR1 and CDR2 are KGHSH and LQKENI. The CDR3 length is 13 residues. The CDR3 region has the DNA TGTGCCAGCTCACCCGGGACAGGGTACGGCTACACCTTC. It yields the protein CASSPGTGYGYTF. Together with reference TRBV18 and TRBJ1-2, the CDR3 gives the full variable domain: NAGVMQNPRHLVRRRGQEARLRCSPMKGHSHVYWYRQLPEEGLKFMVYLQKENIIDESGMPKERFSAEFPKEGPSILRIQQVVRGDSAAYFCASSPGTGYGYTFGSGTRLTVV.

By share of the sample, this clone is medium-sized. The V and J genes are TRBV29-1 and TRBJ2-3, with 12 bases lining up with TRBD2. The CDR3 contains 15 residues. With 4 bases clipped from V and 6 bases from J, the junction kept 8 bases outside the gene matches. Germline CDR1 and CDR2: SQVTM and ANQGSEA. The CDR3 here is CSVGGTLAGGDTQYF. CDR3 DNA sequence: TGCAGCGTTGGAGGAACACTAGCGGGGGGCGATACGCAGTATTTT.

This chain joins TRBV5-1 and TRBJ2-6; no definite D call. The length of the CDR3 is 17 residues. Trimming shortened V by 4 bases and J by 0 bases, and 14 bases separated the two germline ends. CDR1 SGHRS and CDR2 YFSETQ come from the germline V gene. The CDR3 spells CASSPIDLFSGANVLTF. The CDR3 bases are TGCGCCAGCAGCCCAATTGATTTATTCTCTGGGGCCAACGTCCTGACTTTC.

The CDR3 DNA is TGTGCCAGCAGCTTGAGACTTAATGAGCAGTTCTTC. Protein sequence: CASSLRLNEQFF. The chain recombines TRBV5-4 with TRBJ2-1; D remains unclear. Germline CDR1 reads SGHNT; CDR2 reads YYREEE (reference sequence). The CDR3 covers 12 residues. V lost 1 base and J 7 bases, leaving 6 bases between the germline ends.

This chain connects TRBV27 to TRBJ1-2; D is perhaps TRBD1 (6 bases). Germline V gives CDR1 MNHEY, CDR2 SMNVEV (reference sequence). V was shortened by 2 bases and J by 4 bases, with 14 bases between the two germline ends. The CDR3 is made up of 15 amino acids. The CDR3: CASSLRGAPLYGYTF. CDR3 sequence (DNA): TGTGCCAGCAGTTTACGGGGGGCGCCCCTCTATGGCTACACCTTC.

The genes are TRBV6-5 and TRBJ1-2, with D uncertain. CDR1 is MNHEY, CDR2 SVGAGI, per germline. CDR3 length equals 14 residues. Trimming removed 2 bases at V and 0 bases at J, with 7 bases between. The CDR3 DNA sequence: TGTGCCAGCAGTTACCTGGGGTCTAACTATGGCTACACCTTC. It specifies CASSYLGSNYGYTF.

This chain links TRBV5-8 with TRBJ1-2, with 9 bases matching TRBD1. This CDR3 is 14 amino acids long. Per the germline V gene, CDR1 is SGHTS and CDR2 is YDEGEE. V was clipped by 4 bases and J by 8 bases; unmatched bases: 9. The CDR3 sequence: CASSPTGGLQGYTF. The CDR3 nucleotides are TGTGCCAGCAGCCCGACAGGGGGTCTCCAGGGCTACACCTTC.

The chain recombines TRBV7-8 with TRBJ1-2; a weak D match, TRBD1 (5 bases). Germline CDR1 and CDR2: SGHVS and FQNEAQ. Trimming pared 4 bases from V and 5 bases from J, leaving 20 bases between. This CDR3 contains 16 residues. The CDR3 region is CASSSVLGTPAYGYTF. CDR3 nucleotides: TGTGCCAGCAGCTCTGTACTGGGGACCCCGGCTTATGGCTACACCTTC.

The chain carries TRBV7-3 and TRBJ1-2; 9 bases are a match to TRBD1. V lost 3 bases and J lost 7; bases outside the gene matches: 3. CDR1 is SGHTA, CDR2 FQGTGA, per germline. CDR3 size: 13 residues. The CDR3 DNA sequence: TGTGCCAGCAGCTTTGGACAGGGGTCTGGCTACACCTTC. Encoded protein: CASSFGQGSGYTF.